This TCR beta chain stems from a study of tumor-infiltrating lymphocytes in localized non-small cell lung cancer (dated by TCRdb to the early 2020s). With regard to the full study: The cohort included patients whose samples were collected after neoadjuvant chemotherapy, as well as both smokers and never-smokers and several histologies. In total, the ICON cohort consisted of over a hundred surgical patients with localized non-small cell lung cancer who had their tumors resected. A total of 50 to 60 patients were included in the paired tumor versus uninvolved lung comparison of immunoSEQ T-cell fraction. The same patients underwent several integrated assays, with TCR sequencing performed together with flow cytometry, multiplex immunofluorescence, RNA-seq, exome sequencing and proteomics. Resected tumor tissue and uninvolved lung tissue described as non-adjacent to the tumor were contributed by each patient, with both tissues obtained from the same patient.

The first patient joined ICON in 2016, and enrollment wrapped up when the last patient was enrolled in September 2018. From a subcohort of some 76 patients, fresh tumor and matched uninvolved tissue were collected for in-depth immune analyses, including TCR sequencing. No cell sorting was done, and TCR sequencing was instead run on DNA isolated from bulk tissue. As for this clone: Its antigen is unknown. No base qualities exist here, and no much larger clone lies one base off it.

The CDR1 and CDR2 encoded by the germline V gene (reference sequence) are DFQATT and SNEGSKA. The CDR3 runs 11 residues from the cysteine to the phenylalanine. CDR3 DNA only is kept here, 33 bases in frame from base 1. The T-cell fraction in tumor and uninvolved lung tissue was obtained from TCR sequencing using the immunoSEQ assay. As for the authors' bioinformatics: For survival analysis, patients were split into high (upper tertile) and low (lower two tertiles) T-cell fraction groups and compared by log-rank test. A signed-rank test was used to check for differences in T-cell fraction between paired tumor and uninvolved lung. Held by TCRdb, this immuneACCESS table contains in-frame sequences only and omits some clones. Under half of the omission traces to an unresolved V gene where checked; the cause of the rest is unknown. V and J calls and clone size follow that table, whereas D and trimming were derived from the DNA. The sample data list 10,000 to 15,000 clones, and less than 80% of these were observed just once. The biggest ten clones account for 9.5% to 12% of the sample.

Study-wide findings and limitations: Because different pieces of the same tissue were used for different assays, technical variation could not be separated from intratumor heterogeneity. No difference in TCR-derived T-cell fraction was observed between the flow cytometry-defined immunotypes IM1 (good prognosis) and IM2 (poor prognosis). Consistent with immunofluorescence CD3 counts, TCRbeta sequencing supported greater T cell infiltration in tumors than in uninvolved lung tissue. Assay coverage differed among patients according to how much tissue was available, so only a subset of the cohort had TCR sequencing.

This receptor was identified in a human donor with non-small cell lung cancer. Sequencing used uninvolved lung tissue not adjacent to the tumor. Recombination linked TRBV20-1 to TRBJ1-4; too little of a D gene remains to name it. The CDR3 protein is CSVPTNEKLFF. The sequenced DNA: TGCAGCGTACCAACTAATGAAAAACTGTTTTTT.